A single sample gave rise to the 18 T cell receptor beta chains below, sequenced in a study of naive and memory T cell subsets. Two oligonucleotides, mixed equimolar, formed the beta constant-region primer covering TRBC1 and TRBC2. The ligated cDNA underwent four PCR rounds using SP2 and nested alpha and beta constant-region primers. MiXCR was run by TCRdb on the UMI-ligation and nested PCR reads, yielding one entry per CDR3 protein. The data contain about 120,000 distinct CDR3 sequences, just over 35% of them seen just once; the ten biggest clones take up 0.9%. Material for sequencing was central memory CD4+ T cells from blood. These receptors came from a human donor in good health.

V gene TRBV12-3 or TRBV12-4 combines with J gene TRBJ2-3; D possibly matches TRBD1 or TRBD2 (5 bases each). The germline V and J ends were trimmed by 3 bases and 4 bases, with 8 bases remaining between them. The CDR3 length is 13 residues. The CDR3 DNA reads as TGTGCCAGCAGTTTGGGGGAGCCAGATACGCAGTATTTT. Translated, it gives CASSLGEPDTQYF.

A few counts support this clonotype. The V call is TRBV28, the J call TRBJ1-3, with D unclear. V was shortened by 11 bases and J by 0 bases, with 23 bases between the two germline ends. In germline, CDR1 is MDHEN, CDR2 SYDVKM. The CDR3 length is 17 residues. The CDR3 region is CAAVGPRGPSSGNTIYF. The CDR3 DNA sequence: TGTGCCGCAGTAGGCCCCCGGGGTCCGTCCTCTGGAAACACCATATATTTT. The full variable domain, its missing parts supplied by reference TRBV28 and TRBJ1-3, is DVKVTQSSRYLVKRTGEKVFLECVQDMDHENMFWYRQDPGLGLRLIYFSYDVKMKEKGDIPEGYSVSREKKERFSLILESASTNQTSMYLCAAVGPRGPSSGNTIYFGEGSWLTVV.

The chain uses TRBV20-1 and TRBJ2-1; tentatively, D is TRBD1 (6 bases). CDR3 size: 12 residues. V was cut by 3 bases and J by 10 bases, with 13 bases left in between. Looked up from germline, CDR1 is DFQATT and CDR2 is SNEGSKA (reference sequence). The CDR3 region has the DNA TGCAGTGCTAGGCCACAGGGTCGGGAGCAGTTCTTC. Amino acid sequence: CSARPQGREQFF.

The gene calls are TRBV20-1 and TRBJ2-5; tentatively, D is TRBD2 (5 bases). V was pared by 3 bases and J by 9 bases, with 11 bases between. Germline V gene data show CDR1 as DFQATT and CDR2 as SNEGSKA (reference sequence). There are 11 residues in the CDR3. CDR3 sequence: CSASATGAQYF. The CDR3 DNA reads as TGCAGTGCTAGTGCCACCGGGGCCCAGTACTTC.

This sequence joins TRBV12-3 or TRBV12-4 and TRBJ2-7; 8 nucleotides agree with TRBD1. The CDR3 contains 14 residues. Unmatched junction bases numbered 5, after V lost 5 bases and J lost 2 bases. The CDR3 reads CASSPGQAPYEQYF. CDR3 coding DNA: TGTGCCAGCAGTCCGGGACAGGCGCCCTACGAGCAGTACTTC.

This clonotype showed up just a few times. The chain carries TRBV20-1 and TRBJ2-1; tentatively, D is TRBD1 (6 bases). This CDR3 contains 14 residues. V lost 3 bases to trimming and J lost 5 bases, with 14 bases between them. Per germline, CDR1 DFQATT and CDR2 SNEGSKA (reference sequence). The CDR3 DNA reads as TGCAGTGCTAGCCAACTTGGACAGAACAATGAGCAGTTCTTC. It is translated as CSASQLGQNNEQFF.

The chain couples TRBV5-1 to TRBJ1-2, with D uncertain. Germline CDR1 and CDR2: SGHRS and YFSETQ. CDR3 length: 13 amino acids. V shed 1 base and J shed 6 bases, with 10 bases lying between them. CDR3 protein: CASSLNLENGYTF. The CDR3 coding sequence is TGCGCCAGCAGCTTGAATTTAGAGAATGGCTACACCTTC. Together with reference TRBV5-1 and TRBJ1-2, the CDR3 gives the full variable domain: KAGVTQTPRYLIKTRGQQVTLSCSPISGHRSVSWYQQTPGQGLQFLFEYFSETQRNKGNFPGRFSGRQFSNSRSEMNVSTLELGDSALYLCASSLNLENGYTFGSGTRLTVV.

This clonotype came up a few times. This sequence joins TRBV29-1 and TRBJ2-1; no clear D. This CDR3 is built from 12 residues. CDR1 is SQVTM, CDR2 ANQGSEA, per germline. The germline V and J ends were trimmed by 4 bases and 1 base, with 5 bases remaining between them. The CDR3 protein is CSVGVSYNEQFF. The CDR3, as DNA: TGCAGCGTTGGAGTTTCCTACAATGAGCAGTTCTTC.

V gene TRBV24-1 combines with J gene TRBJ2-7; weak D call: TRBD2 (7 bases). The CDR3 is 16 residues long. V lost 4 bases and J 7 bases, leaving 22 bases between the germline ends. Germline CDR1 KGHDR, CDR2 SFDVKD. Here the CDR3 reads CATSDSGAAGAREQYF. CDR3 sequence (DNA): TGTGCCACCAGTGACAGCGGAGCCGCGGGGGCGCGGGAGCAGTACTTC.

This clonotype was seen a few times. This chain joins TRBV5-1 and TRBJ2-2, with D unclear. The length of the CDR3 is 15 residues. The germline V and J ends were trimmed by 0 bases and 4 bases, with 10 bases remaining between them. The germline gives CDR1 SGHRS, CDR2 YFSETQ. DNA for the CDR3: TGCGCCAGCAGCTTGGTTGTGGTACCCACCGGGGAGCTGTTTTTT. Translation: CASSLVVVPTGELFF.

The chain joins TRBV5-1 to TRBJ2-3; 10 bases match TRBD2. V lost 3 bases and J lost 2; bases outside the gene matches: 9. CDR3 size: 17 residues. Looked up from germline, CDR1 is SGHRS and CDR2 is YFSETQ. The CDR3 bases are TGCGCCAGCAGCTCTTTCAAACTAGCGGGACTCACAGATACGCAGTATTTT. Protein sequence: CASSSFKLAGLTDTQYF.

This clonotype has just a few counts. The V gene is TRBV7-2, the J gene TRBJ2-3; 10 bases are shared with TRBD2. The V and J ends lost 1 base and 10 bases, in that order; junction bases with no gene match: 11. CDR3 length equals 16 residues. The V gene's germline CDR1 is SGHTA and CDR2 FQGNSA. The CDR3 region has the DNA TGTGCCAGCAGCTTAGTAGCTAGCGGGAGAGGTGGGGCGCAGTATTTT. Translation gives CASSLVASGRGGAQYF.

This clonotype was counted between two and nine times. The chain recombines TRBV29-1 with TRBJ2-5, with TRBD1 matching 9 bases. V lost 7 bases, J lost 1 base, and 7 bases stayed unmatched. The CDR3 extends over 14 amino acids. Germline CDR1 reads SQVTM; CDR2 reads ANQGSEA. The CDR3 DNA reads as TGCAGCGCTAGGGACAGGGAACCCCAAGAGACCCAGTACTTC. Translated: CSARDREPQETQYF.

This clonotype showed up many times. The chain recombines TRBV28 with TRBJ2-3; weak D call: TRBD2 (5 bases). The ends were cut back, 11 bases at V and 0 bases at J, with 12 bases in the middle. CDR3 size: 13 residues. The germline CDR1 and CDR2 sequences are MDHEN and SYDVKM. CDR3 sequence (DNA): TGTGCCGGTAGGAGGCAGAGCACAGATACGCAGTATTTT. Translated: CAGRRQSTDTQYF.

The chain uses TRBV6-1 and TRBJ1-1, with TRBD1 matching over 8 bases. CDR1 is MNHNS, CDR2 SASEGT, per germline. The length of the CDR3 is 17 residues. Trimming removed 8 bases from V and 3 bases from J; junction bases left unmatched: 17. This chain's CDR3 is CASRPWGTGTGHTEAFF. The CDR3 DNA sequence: TGTGCCAGCCGCCCATGGGGGACCGGGACAGGACACACTGAAGCTTTCTTT.

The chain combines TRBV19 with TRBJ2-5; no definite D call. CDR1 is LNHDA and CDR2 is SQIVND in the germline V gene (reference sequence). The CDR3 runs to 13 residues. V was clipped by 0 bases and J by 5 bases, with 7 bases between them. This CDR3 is CASSIDGVETQYF. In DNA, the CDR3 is TGTGCCAGTAGTATAGACGGTGTGGAGACCCAGTACTTC.

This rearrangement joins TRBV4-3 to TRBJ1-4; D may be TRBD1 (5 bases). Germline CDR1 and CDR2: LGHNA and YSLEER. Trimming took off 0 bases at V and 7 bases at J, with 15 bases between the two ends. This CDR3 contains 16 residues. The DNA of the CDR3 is TGCGCCAGCAGCCAAGACGGGCGCAGGGCTAGTGAAAAACTGTTTTTT. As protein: CASSQDGRRASEKLFF.

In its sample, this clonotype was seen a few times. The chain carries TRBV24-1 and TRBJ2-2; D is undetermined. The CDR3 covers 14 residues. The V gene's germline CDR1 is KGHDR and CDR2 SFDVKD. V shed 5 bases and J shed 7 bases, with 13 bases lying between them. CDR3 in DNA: TGTGCCACCAGTGGAGAAGGGTTCGGCGGGGAGCTGTTTTTT. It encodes CATSGEGFGGELFF.